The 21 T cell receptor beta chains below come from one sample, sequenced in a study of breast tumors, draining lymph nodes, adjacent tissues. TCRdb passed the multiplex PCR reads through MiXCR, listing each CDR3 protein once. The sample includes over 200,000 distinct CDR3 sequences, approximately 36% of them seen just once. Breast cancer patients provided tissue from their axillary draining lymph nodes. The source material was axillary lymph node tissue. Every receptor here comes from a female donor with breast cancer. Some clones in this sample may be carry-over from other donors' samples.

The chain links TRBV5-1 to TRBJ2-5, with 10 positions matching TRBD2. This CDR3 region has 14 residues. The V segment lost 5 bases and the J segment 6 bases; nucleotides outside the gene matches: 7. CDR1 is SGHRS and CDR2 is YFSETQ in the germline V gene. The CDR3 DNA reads TGCGCCAGCAGTAGGGCTAGCGGGAGAAAGACCCAGTACTTC. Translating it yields CASSRASGRKTQYF.

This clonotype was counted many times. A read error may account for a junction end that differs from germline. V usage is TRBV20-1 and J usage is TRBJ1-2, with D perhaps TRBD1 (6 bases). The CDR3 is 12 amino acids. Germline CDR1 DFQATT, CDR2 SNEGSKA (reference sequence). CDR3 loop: CSARVGGGGSTF. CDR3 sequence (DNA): TGCAGTGCTAGAGTGGGAGGGGGTGGCTCCACCTTC.

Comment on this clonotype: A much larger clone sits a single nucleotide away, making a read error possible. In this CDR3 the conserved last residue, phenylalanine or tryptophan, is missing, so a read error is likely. The CDR3 here is CASRAGGWGYTL. Here the CDR3 DNA reads TGTGCCAGCAGAGCTGGGGGATGGGGCTACACCCTC. The rearrangement links TRBV6-6 to TRBJ1-2; maybe TRBD1 (5 bases). The CDR3 loop spans 12 amino acids. The germline gives CDR1 MNHNY, CDR2 SVGAGI (reference sequence). The V end was cut by 6 bases, the J end by 8 bases, with 13 bases between.

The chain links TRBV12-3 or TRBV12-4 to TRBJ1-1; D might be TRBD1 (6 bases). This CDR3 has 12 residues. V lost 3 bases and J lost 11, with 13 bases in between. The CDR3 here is CASSFEGQGAFF. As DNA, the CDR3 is TGTGCCAGCAGTTTTGAGGGACAAGGGGCTTTCTTT.

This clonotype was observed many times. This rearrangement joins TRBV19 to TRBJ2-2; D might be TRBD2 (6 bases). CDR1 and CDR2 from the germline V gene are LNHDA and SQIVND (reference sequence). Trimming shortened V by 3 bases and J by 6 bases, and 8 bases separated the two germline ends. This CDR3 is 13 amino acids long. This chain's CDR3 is CASSMAGSGELFF. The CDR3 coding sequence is TGTGCCAGTAGTATGGCGGGGTCCGGGGAGCTGTTTTTT.

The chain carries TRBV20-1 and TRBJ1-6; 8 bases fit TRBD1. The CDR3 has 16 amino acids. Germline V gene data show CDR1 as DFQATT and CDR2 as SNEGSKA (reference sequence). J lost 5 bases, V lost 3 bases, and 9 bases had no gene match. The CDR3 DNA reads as TGCAGTGCTAGGCGTTTAACAGGGGGGAATAATTCACCCCTCCACTTT. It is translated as CSARRLTGGNNSPLHF.

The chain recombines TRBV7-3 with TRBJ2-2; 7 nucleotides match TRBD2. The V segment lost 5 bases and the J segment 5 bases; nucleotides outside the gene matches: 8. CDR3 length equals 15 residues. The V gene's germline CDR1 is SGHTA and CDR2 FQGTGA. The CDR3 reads CASSQSGGNTGELFF. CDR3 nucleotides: TGTGCCAGCAGCCAATCGGGGGGAAATACCGGGGAGCTGTTTTTT.

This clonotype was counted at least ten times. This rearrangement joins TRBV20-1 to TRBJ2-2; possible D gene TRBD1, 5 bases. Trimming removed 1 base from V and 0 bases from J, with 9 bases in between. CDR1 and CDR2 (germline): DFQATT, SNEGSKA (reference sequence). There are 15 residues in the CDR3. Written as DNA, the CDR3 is TGCAGTGCTAGAGGAAAGACAGCGAACACCGGGGAGCTGTTTTTT. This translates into CSARGKTANTGELFF.

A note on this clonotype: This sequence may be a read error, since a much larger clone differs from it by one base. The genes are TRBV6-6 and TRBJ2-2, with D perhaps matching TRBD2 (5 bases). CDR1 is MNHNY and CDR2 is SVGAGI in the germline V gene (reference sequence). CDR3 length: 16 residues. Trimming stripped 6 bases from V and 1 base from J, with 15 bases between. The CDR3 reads CASSLASSLNTGELFF. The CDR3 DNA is TGTGCCAGCAGCCTAGCTTCCTCGTTGAACACCGGGGAGCTGTTTTTT.

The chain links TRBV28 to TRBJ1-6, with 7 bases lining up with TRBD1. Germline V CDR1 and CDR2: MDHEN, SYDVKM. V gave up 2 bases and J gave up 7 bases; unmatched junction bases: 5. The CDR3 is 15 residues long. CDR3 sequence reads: CASSLRSGGNSPLHF. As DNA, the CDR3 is TGTGCCAGCAGTTTAAGGTCAGGGGGAAATTCACCCCTCCACTTT.

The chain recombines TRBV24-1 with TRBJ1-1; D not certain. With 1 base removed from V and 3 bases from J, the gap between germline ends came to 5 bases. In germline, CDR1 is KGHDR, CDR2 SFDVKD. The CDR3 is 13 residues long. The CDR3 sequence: CATSDFGYTEAFF. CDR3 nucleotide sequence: TGTGCCACCAGTGATTTCGGATACACTGAAGCTTTCTTT.

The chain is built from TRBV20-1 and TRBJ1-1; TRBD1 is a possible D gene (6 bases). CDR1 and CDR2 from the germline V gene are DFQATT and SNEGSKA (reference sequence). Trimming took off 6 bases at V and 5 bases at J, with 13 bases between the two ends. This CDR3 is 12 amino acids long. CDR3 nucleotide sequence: TGCAGTGCCCCAGACCAGGGGACTGAAGCTTTCTTT. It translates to CSAPDQGTEAFF.

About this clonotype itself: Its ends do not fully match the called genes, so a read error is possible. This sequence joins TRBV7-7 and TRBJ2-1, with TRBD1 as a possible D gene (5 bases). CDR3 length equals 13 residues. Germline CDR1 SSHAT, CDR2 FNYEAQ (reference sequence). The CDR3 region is CASSVSQGSEQFF. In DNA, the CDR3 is TGTGCTAGCAGCGTGTCCCAGGGAAGTGAGCAGTTCTTC.

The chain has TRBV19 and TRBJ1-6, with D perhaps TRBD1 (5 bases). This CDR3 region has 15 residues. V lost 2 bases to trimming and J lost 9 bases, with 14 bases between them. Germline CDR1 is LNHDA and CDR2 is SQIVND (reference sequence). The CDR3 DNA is TGTGCCAGTAGTATAACGGGGGTCGGAGCTTCACCCCTCCACTTT. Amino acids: CASSITGVGASPLHF.

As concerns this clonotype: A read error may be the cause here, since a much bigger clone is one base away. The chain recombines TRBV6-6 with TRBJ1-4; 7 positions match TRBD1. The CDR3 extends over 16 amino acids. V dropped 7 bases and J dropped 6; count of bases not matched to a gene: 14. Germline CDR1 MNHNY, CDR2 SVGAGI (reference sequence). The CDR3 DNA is TGTGCCAGCAAACCGCCGCGACAGGGAACGTATGAAAAACTGTTTTTT. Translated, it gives CASKPPRQGTYEKLFF.

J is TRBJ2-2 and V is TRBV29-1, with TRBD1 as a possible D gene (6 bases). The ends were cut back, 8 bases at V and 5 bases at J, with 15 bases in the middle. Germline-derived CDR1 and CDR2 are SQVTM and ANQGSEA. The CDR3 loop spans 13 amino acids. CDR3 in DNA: TGCAGCTTGGATGGCAGGGGTACCGGGGAGCTGTTTTTT. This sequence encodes CSLDGRGTGELFF.

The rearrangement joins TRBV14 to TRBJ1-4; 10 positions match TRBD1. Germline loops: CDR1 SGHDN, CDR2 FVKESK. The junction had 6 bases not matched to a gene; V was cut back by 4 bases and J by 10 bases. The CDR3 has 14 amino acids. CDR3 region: CASSRPRDRGKLFF. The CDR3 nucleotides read TGTGCCAGCAGCCGACCCCGGGACAGGGGAAAACTGTTTTTT.

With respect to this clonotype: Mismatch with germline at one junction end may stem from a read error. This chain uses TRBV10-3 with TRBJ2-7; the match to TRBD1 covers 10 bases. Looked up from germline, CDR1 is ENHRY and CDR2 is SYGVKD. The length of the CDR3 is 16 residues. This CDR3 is CASSSSPGTGVNEQYF. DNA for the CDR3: TGTGCCAGCAGTTCGTCCCCCGGGACAGGGGTTAACGAGCAGTACTTC.

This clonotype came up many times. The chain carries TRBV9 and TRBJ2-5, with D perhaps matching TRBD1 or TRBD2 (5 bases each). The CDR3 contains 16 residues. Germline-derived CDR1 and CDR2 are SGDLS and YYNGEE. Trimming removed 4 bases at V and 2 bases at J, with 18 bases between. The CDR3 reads CASSQSGAMAQETQYF. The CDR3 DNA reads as TGTGCCAGCAGCCAATCCGGGGCCATGGCTCAAGAGACCCAGTACTTC.

The CDR3 coding sequence is TGTGCCAGCAGTGGGGACGCCTTCGATAATTCACCCCTCCACTTT. Encoded protein: CASSGDAFDNSPLHF. V and J are TRBV2 and TRBJ1-6, with a weak D call TRBD1 (5 bases). Germline CDR1 and CDR2: SNHLY and FYNNEI. The CDR3 consists of 15 residues. V lost 4 bases and J 5 bases, leaving 12 bases between the germline ends.

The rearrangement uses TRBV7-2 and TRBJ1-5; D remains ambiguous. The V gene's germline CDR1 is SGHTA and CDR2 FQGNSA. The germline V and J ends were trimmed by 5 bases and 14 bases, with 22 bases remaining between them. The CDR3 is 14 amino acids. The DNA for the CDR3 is TGTGCCAGCAGCGCCCGGGCGGGCGCGGTCAATGAGCATTTT. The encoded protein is CASSARAGAVNEHF.